The T cell receptor beta chain described here comes from a study of blood T cell repertoires in COVID-19 (dated by TCRdb to 2018 to 2021). For the wider study: Collaborator samples came from the United States, Italy and Spain and covered acute and convalescent phases of COVID-19. The prospective study material was composed of cDNA or gDNA derived from T cells, B-cell-depleted T cells, or PBMCs. Where available, HLA class I and class II types were taken from metadata supplied by the sample provider and were not determined by assay-based typing. Samples came from the ongoing ImmuneRACE study (first 160 participants) plus 1,254 subjects from 6 global collaborators. The dataset comprised deeply sampled blood TCRbeta repertoires from subjects exposed to, actively infected with, or recovered from COVID-19. The repertoires were made available in a free public database intended to serve as a resource for research on the immune response to SARS-CoV-2. Nearly every sample came with metadata listing a de-identified subject ID, COVID-19 status, age in years and sex.

With regard to this clone: Its antigen is still unknown. No per-base quality is available; no much larger clone lies one base away.

General conclusions and limits of the study: The quantity of clinical and demographic metadata differed by source and by participant and was supplied without curation.

CDR1 and CDR2, looked up from the germline V gene, are MGHDK and SYGVNS. A distance of 14 bases separates the germline ends of V and J, which lose 6 bases and 3 bases respectively. The CDR3 runs 14 amino acids, cysteine and phenylalanine included. The sequence is cut down to CDR3 DNA, 42 bases in frame from base 1. Collaborating institutions collected whole blood in K2EDTA tubes following their own protocols. For TCRbeta analysis, collaborator samples were shipped as frozen whole blood, as isolated PBMCs, or as DNA extracted from either sample type. TCRbeta CDR3 regions were amplified from genomic DNA by means of the immunoSEQ Assay, a bias-controlled multiplex PCR. As for how the authors treated the data: The number of nucleated cells in each sample was estimated from the amplification of reference gene primers within the assay. Sequence reads were collapsed and filtered to measure the absolute abundance of every unique TCRbeta CDR3 rearrangement. For each sample, productive Simpson clonality was calculated as the square root of Simpson's diversity index over productive rearrangements. In TCRdb, the immuneACCESS table is reduced to in-frame sequences with V and J assigned. These tables do not hold every clone; where another copy was compared, an unresolved V gene accounts for under half, and the others remain unexplained. The DNA gave D and trimming, while V, J and clone size come from that table. The sample includes about 210,000 clones, with approximately 80% observed a single time. The ten largest account for 9.7% of the sample.

Source material: peripheral blood. This receptor was taken from a middle-aged man with active or convalescent COVID-19. Recombination linked TRBV25-1 to TRBJ1-2, with TRBD1 perhaps the D gene, on 5 matching bases. The CDR3 protein sequence reads: CASRPVGEDYGYTF. The DNA reads TGTGCCAGCAGACCGGTAGGGGAGGACTATGGCTACACCTTC.